A single T cell receptor beta chain is shown here with its context. Other DNA sequences in this sample translate to the same CDR3. This sample is part of a study of blood T cell repertoires in COVID-19. The assay was immunoSEQ multiplex PCR, and TCRdb's table has in-frame clones only and misses some. The sample yields some 300,000 clones, 85% to 90% seen once. Trimming cost V 2 bases and J 2 bases, with 6 bases left between them. The CDR3 sequence is 13 residues long. Per germline, CDR1 SGHVS and CDR2 FQNEAQ. Everyone who took part was about 18 to 90 years old, and they came from 20 to 25 US areas. It was within 2 weeks before study entry that exposed participants met a COVID-19 case.

Sequencing used PBMCs or T cells enriched from blood (not recorded which). V gene TRBV7-8 combines with J gene TRBJ1-1; D remains unclear. The clonotype comes from a woman aged 45-59 years who had been exposed to COVID-19. The CDR3 bases are TGTGCCAGCAGCTTACGGGGAAACACTGAAGCTTTCTTT. Its translation is CASSLRGNTEAFF.